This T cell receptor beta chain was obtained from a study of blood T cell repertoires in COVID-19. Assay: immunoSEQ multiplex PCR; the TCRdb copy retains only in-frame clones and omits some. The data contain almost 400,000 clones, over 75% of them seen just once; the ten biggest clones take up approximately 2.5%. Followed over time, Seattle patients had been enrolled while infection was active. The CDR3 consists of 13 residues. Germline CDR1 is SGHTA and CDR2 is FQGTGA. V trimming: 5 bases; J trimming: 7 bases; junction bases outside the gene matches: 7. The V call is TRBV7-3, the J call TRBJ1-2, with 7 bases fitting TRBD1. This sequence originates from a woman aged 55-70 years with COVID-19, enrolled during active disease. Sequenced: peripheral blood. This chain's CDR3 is CASSARQGFGYTF. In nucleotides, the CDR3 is TGTGCCAGCAGCGCTCGACAGGGATTTGGCTACACCTTC.